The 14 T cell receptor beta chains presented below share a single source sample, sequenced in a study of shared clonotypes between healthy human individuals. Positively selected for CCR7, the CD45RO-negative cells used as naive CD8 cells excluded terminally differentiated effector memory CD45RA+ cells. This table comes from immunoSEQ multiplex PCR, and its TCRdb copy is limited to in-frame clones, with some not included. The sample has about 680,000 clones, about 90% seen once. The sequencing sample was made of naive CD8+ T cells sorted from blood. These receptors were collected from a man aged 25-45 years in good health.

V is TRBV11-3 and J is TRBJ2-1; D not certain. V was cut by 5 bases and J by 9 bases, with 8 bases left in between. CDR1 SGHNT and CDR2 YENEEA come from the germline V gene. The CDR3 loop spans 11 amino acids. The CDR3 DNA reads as TGTGCCAGCAGCCCCTTTGTTGAGCAGTTCTTC. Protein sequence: CASSPFVEQFF.

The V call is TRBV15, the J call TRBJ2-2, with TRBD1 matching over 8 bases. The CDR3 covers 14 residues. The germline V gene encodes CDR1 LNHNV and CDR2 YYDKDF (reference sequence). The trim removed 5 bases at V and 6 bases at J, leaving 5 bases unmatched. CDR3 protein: CATSHGQGPGELFF. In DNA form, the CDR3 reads TGTGCCACCAGCCACGGACAGGGCCCCGGGGAGCTGTTTTTT. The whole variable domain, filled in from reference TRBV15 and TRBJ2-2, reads DAMVIQNPRYQVTQFGKPVTLSCSQTLNHNVMYWYQQKSSQAPKLLFHYYDKDFNNEADTPDNFQSRRPNTSFCFLDIRSPGLGDTAMYLCATSHGQGPGELFFGEGSRLTVL.

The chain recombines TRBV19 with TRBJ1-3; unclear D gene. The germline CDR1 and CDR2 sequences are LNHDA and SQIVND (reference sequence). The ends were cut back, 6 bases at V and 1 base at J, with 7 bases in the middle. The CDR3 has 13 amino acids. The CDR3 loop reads CASRMGSGNTIYF. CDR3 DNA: TGTGCCAGTAGAATGGGGTCTGGAAACACCATATATTTT.

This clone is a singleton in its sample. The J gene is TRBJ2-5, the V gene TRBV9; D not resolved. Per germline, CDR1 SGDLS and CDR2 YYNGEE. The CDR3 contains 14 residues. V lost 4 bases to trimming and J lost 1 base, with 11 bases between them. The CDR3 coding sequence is TGTGCCAGCAGCTCGAGACATTCCCAAGAGACCCAGTACTTC. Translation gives CASSSRHSQETQYF. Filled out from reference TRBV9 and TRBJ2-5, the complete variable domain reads DSGVTQTPKHLITATGQRVTLRCSPRSGDLSVYWYQQSLDQGLQFLIQYYNGEERAKGNILERFSAQQFPDLHSELNLSSLELGDSALYFCASSSRHSQETQYFGPGTRLLVL.

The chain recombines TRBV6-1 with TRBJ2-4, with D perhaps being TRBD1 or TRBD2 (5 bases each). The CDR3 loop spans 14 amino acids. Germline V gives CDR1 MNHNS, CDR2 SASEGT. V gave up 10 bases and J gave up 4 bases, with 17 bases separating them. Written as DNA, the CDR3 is TGTGCCACCCAGGGATGGGAGACAAAAAACATTCAGTACTTC. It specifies CATQGWETKNIQYF.

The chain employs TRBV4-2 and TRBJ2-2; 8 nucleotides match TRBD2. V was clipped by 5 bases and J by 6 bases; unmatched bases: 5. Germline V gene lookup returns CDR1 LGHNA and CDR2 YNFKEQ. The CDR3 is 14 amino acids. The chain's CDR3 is CASSSGSEAGELFF. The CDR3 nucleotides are TGTGCCAGCAGCAGCGGGAGCGAGGCCGGGGAGCTGTTTTTT.

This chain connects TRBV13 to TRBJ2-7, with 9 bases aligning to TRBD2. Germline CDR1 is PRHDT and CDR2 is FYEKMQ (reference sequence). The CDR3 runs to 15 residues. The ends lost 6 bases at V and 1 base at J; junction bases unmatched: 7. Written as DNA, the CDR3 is TGTGCCAGCAGTCGTAGCGGGAGTAAATCCTACGAGCAGTACTTC. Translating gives CASSRSGSKSYEQYF.

The CDR3 sequence is CASSPRGVEGETQYF. The CDR3 DNA follows: TGCGCCAGCAGCCCGAGGGGGGTCGAAGGGGAGACCCAGTACTTC. The V call is TRBV4-1, the J call TRBJ2-5; D is perhaps TRBD1 or TRBD2 (6 bases each). In germline, CDR1 is MGHRA, CDR2 YSYEKL. V was trimmed by 4 bases and J by 5 bases, leaving 17 bases between them. CDR3 length equals 15 residues.

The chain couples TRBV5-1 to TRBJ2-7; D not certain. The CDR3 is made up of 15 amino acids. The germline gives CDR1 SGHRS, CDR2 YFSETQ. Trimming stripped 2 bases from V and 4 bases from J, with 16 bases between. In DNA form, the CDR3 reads TGCGCCAGCAGCTTCGGCTTAAGGGCTTTTTACGAGCAGTACTTC. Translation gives CASSFGLRAFYEQYF.

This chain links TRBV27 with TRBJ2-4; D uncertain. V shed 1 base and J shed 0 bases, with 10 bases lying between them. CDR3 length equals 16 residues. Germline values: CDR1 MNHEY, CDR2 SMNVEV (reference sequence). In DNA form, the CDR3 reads TGTGCCAGCAGTTTATTGGTTCTTCTAGCCAAAAACATTCAGTACTTC. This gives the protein CASSLLVLLAKNIQYF.

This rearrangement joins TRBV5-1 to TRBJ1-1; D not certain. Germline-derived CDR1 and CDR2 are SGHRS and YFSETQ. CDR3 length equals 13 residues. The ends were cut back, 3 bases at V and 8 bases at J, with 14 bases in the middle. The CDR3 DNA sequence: TGCGCCAGCAGCTCGGAACGCCCCAGGGAAGCTTTCTTT. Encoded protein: CASSSERPREAFF.

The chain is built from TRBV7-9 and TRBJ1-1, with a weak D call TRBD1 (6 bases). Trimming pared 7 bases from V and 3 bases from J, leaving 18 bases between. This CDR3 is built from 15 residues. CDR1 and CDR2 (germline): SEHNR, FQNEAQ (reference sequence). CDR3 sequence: CASIHRRGKDTEAFF. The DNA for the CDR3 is TGTGCCAGCATTCATCGCAGGGGAAAAGACACTGAAGCTTTCTTT. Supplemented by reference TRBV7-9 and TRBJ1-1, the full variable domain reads DTGVSQNPRHKITKRGQNVTFRCDPISEHNRLYWYRQTLGQGPEFLTYFQNEAQLEKSRLLSDRFSAERPKGSFSTLEIQRTEQGDSAMYLCASIHRRGKDTEAFFGQGTRLTVV.

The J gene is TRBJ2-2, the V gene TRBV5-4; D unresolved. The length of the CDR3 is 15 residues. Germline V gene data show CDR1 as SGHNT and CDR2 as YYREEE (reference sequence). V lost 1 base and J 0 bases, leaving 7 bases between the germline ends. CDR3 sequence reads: CASSLLDSNTGELFF. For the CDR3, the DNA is TGTGCCAGCAGCTTGCTAGACTCGAACACCGGGGAGCTGTTTTTT.

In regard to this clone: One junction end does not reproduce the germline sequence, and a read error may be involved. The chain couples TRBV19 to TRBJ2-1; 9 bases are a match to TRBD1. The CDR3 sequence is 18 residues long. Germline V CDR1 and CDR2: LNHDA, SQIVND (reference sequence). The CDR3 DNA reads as TGTGCCAGTAGTGTAGACCCCCAAGACAGGGGGTTCTACAATGAGCAGTTCTTC. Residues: CASSVDPQDRGFYNEQFF.